These 14 T cell receptor beta chains originate from one sample sequenced in a study of T-cell memory formation after mild COVID-19. TCRdb re-called the 5' RACE reads with MiXCR, one entry per CDR3 protein. The profile covers tens of thousands of distinct CDR3 sequences, with more than 12% appearing a single time and 39% taken by the ten largest. Sequencing was carried out using PBMCs or a T cell subset sorted from them (not recorded which). The receptors stem from a young man who had mild COVID-19 (a few samples of this study predate the infection). Cell type and time point are not known.

This clonotype was recorded a few times. The J gene is TRBJ2-2, the V gene TRBV23-1; 8 nucleotides line up with TRBD1. TRBV23-1 is identified as an open reading frame with a role that is uncertain. The J segment lost 5 bases and the V segment lost 3 bases, leaving 8 bases of the junction unmatched. This CDR3 region has 16 residues. CDR3 region: CASSHEDRERTGELFF. For the CDR3, the DNA is TGCGCCAGCAGTCATGAGGACAGGGAGAGGACCGGGGAGCTGTTTTTT.

The chain has TRBV6-6 and TRBJ2-5; TRBD2 matches 8 bases. The CDR3 covers 15 residues. With 5 bases clipped from V and 5 bases from J, the junction kept 10 bases outside the gene matches. CDR1 and CDR2 (germline): MNHNY, SVGAGI (reference sequence). The CDR3 nucleotides read TGTGCCAGCAGTCAAGCCTCGGGGGGGCACGAGACCCAGTACTTC. Its translation is CASSQASGGHETQYF.

J is TRBJ2-1 and V is TRBV27; TRBD2 aligns across 9 bases. Germline V CDR1 and CDR2: MNHEY, SMNVEV (reference sequence). The CDR3 is 15 residues long. Unmatched junction bases numbered 5, after V lost 5 bases and J lost 3 bases. CDR3 protein: CASSLLAGSYNEQFF. The DNA for the CDR3 is TGTGCCAGCAGTCTGCTAGCGGGGAGCTACAATGAGCAGTTCTTC.

This chain links TRBV6-6 with TRBJ2-7; D is ambiguous. The CDR3 length is 12 residues. CDR1 and CDR2 (germline): MNHNY, SVGAGI (reference sequence). The V end lost 6 bases, the J end lost 5 bases, and 11 bases lay between the germline ends. The CDR3 here is CASRLDADEQYF. In DNA form, the CDR3 reads TGTGCCAGCAGACTTGACGCGGACGAGCAGTACTTC.

V usage is TRBV4-3 and J usage is TRBJ2-2; 11 bases line up with TRBD1. CDR1 and CDR2 from the germline V gene are LGHNA and YSLEER. V was pared by 3 bases and J by 7 bases, with 4 bases of the junction left unmatched. The CDR3 is made up of 15 amino acids. The CDR3: CASSQRTGGFGELFF. In nucleotides, the CDR3 is TGCGCCAGCAGCCAGAGGACAGGGGGCTTCGGGGAGCTGTTTTTT.

The CDR3 region has the DNA TGTGCCAGCAGACCGCGGCAGTTCAACACCGGGGAGCTGTTTTTT. Its translation: CASRPRQFNTGELFF. The V and J genes are TRBV7-9 and TRBJ2-2; no firm D call. The CDR3 contains 15 residues. Germline assignment: CDR1 SEHNR and CDR2 FQNEAQ (reference sequence). Trimming took off 6 bases at V and 2 bases at J, with 13 bases between the two ends.

CDR3 sequence reads: CASSLLGGGEGETQYF. CDR3 in DNA: TGCGCCAGCAGCCTGCTGGGCGGGGGGGAAGGAGAGACCCAGTACTTC. V and J are TRBV4-1 and TRBJ2-5; the match to TRBD2 covers 9 bases. The CDR3 has 16 residues. Per germline, CDR1 MGHRA and CDR2 YSYEKL. V shed 4 bases and J 4 bases; nucleotides not matched to a gene: 10.

The chain carries TRBV3-1 and TRBJ2-7; D call uncertain. The CDR3 runs 12 residues. Trimming removed 4 bases at V and 7 bases at J, with 11 bases between. Germline V gives CDR1 LGHDT, CDR2 YNNKEL (reference sequence). As DNA, the CDR3 is TGTGCCAGCAGCCCACCCGGACCGGAGCAGTACTTC. Residues: CASSPPGPEQYF.

There are a few counts of this clonotype. The chain has TRBV27 and TRBJ2-7; tentatively, D is TRBD1 (6 bases). V shed 3 bases and J shed 2 bases, with 14 bases lying between them. The CDR3 is 15 residues long. CDR1 is MNHEY and CDR2 is SMNVEV in the germline V gene (reference sequence). CDR3 coding DNA: TGTGCCAGCAGTTTGGGGCAGGGGCCTGCCTACGAGCAGTACTTC. This codes for CASSLGQGPAYEQYF.

This clonotype was seen more than once but under ten times. V is TRBV12-3 or TRBV12-4 and J is TRBJ2-5, with 7 bases that match TRBD2. The CDR3 totals 14 residues. J was trimmed by 1 base and V by 5 bases; bases with no gene match: 4. CDR3 coding DNA: TGTGCCAGCAGTCCCGGGGGGACCCAAGAGACCCAGTACTTC. Encoded protein: CASSPGGTQETQYF.

The chain uses TRBV24-1 and TRBJ1-2; TRBD1 might be the D (5 bases). CDR3 length: 18 residues. Trimming stripped 5 bases from V and 2 bases from J, with 23 bases between. The germline V gene has CDR1 KGHDR and CDR2 SFDVKD. The CDR3 bases are TGTGCCACCAGTGGCGGGAGACAGTCGAATGAACAGAACTATGGCTACACCTTC. Amino acid sequence: CATSGGRQSNEQNYGYTF.

The chain employs TRBV6-6 and TRBJ2-7; tentatively, D is TRBD1 (5 bases). CDR1 MNHNY and CDR2 SVGAGI come from the germline V gene (reference sequence). Trimming took off 8 bases at V and 2 bases at J, with 7 bases between the two ends. The CDR3 totals 11 residues. CDR3 nucleotides: TGTGCCAGCGGGGCCGCCTACGAGCAGTACTTC. Its translation: CASGAAYEQYF.

The rearrangement joins TRBV5-6 to TRBJ2-5; TRBD2 matches at 8 bases. The CDR3 runs to 17 residues. Germline V lookup: CDR1 SGHDT, CDR2 YYEEEE. The trim removed 3 bases at V and 1 base at J, leaving 11 bases unmatched. The CDR3, as DNA: TGTGCCAGCAGCTCTAGACCTTCGGGGGGGGGCCAAGAGACCCAGTACTTC. It specifies CASSSRPSGGGQETQYF.

The chain carries TRBV29-1 and TRBJ1-2; D gene unclear. Germline values: CDR1 SQVTM, CDR2 ANQGSEA. CDR3 length: 12 amino acids. V shed 2 bases and J shed 0 bases, with 4 bases lying between them. The DNA of the CDR3 is TGCAGCGTTGAAAGATCTAACTATGGCTACACCTTC. Protein product: CSVERSNYGYTF.